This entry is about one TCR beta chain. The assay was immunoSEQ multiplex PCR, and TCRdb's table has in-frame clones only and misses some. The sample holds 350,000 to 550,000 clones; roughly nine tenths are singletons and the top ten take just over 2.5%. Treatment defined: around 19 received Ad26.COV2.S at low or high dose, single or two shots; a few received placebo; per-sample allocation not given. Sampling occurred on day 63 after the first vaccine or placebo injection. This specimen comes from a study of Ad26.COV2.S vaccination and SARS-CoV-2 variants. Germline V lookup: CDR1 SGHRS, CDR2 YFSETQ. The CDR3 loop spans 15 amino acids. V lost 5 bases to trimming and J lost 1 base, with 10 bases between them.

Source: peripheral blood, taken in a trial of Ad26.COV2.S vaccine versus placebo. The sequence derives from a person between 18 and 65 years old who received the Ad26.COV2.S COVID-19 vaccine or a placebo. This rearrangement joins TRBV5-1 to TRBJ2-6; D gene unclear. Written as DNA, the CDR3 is TGCGCCAGCAGTGCTGTACTTTCTGGGGCCAACGTCCTGACTTTC. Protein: CASSAVLSGANVLTF.